Shown below are 6 T cell receptor beta chains from a single sample sequenced in a study of somatic mutations in cytotoxic T cells in rheumatoid arthritis. Only in-frame clones appear in the TCRdb table, and some are missing; sequencing was by immunoSEQ multiplex PCR. The sample has tens of thousands of clones, approximately 84% seen once; the top ten hold 3.2%. Sequenced material: CD8+ T cells sorted from blood. The source of these receptors is a middle-aged man in good health.

The V call is TRBV27, the J call TRBJ1-1; TRBD1 aligns across 7 bases. The CDR3 is 14 residues long. Unmatched junction bases numbered 7, after V lost 5 bases and J lost 4 bases. The germline V gene encodes CDR1 MNHEY and CDR2 SMNVEV (reference sequence). The CDR3 nucleotides are TGTGCCAGCAGTAACCAGGGGGTGGTCACTGAAGCTTTCTTT. Its translation is CASSNQGVVTEAFF.

This clone is categorized as medium-sized. The V and J genes are TRBV6-4 and TRBJ2-3; TRBD1 agrees at 8 bases. Germline CDR1 MRHNA, CDR2 SNTAGT. The CDR3 spans 15 residues. V gave up 6 bases and J gave up 0 bases; unmatched junction bases: 5. The CDR3 spells CASSQGATSTDTQYF. CDR3 DNA sequence: TGTGCCAGCAGCCAGGGGGCGACTAGCACAGATACGCAGTATTTT.

The chain uses TRBV29-1 and TRBJ2-1; D possibly corresponds to TRBD2 (6 bases). This CDR3 region has 13 residues. V was cut by 8 bases and J by 0 bases, with 11 bases left in between. Germline CDR1 SQVTM, CDR2 ANQGSEA. DNA for the CDR3: TGCAGCCTGCTAGCGTCCTCCTACAATGAGCAGTTCTTC. Translated, it gives CSLLASSYNEQFF.

This chain connects TRBV7-8 to TRBJ2-7; D is tentatively TRBD1 or TRBD2 (7 bases each). Trimming removed 7 bases at V and 2 bases at J, with 15 bases between. Germline-derived CDR1 and CDR2 are SGHVS and FQNEAQ. This CDR3 region has 14 residues. The DNA of the CDR3 is TGTGCCAGCACCAGGGGGGGCGCGCCCTACGAGCAGTACTTC. Translated: CASTRGGAPYEQYF.

This clone is a singleton in its sample. V usage is TRBV9 and J usage is TRBJ2-5; TRBD2 aligns across 7 bases. V was clipped by 0 bases and J by 0 bases; unmatched bases: 2. The CDR3 sequence is 15 residues long. CDR1 is SGDLS and CDR2 is YYNGEE in the germline V gene. This CDR3 is CASSVGLADQETQYF. CDR3 DNA: TGTGCCAGCAGCGTAGGGCTAGCGGACCAAGAGACCCAGTACTTC. The full variable domain, its missing parts supplied by reference TRBV9 and TRBJ2-5, is DSGVTQTPKHLITATGQRVTLRCSPRSGDLSVYWYQQSLDQGLQFLIQYYNGEERAKGNILERFSAQQFPDLHSELNLSSLELGDSALYFCASSVGLADQETQYFGPGTRLLVL.

This sequence joins TRBV29-1 and TRBJ2-7; D may be TRBD1 or TRBD2 (5 bases each). The CDR3 spans 13 residues. Germline assignment: CDR1 SQVTM and CDR2 ANQGSEA. With 4 bases removed from V and 4 bases from J, the gap between germline ends came to 14 bases. The CDR3 nucleotides read TGCAGCGTTGCGAGGGACCGAGTTTACGAGCAGTACTTC. Translated, it gives CSVARDRVYEQYF.